This T cell receptor (beta chain) originates from a study of vaccination and CD4 T cells after COVID-19. Study overall: In the convalescent cohort, there were six males and four females, two of them Hispanic.

Stated treatment: roughly 11-day PBMC culture with coronavirus spike peptide pools or control peptides (ViraFEST assay). General study points: Spike mono-reactivity held for 304 of 307 vaccine-specific clones in convalescent patients.

About this clonotype itself: Its antigen is currently unknown.

The Oncomine TCR Beta short-read assay was what sequenced the DNA obtained from cultured CD4+ T cells. One entry per CDR3 protein, called by TCRdb with MiXCR from the PCR reads. The table shows roughly 24,000 distinct CDR3 sequences, with 64% occurring only once. The source material was CD4+ T cells from blood, cultured in vitro. The TCR comes from a human donor who had recovered from COVID-19.

The CDR3 spells CASSLVAGDSEAFF. CDR3 in DNA: TGTGCCAGCAGCTTAGTCGCCGGGGATAGTGAAGCTTTCTTT. The genes are TRBV7-2 and TRBJ1-1, with D unresolved. From germline, CDR1 is SGHTA and CDR2 FQGNSA. The CDR3 is 14 amino acids. V was cut by 1 base and J by 7 bases, with 13 bases left in between.